A selection of T cell receptor beta chains follows, all from one sample in a study of blood T cell repertoires in COVID-19. The assay was immunoSEQ multiplex PCR, and TCRdb's table has in-frame clones only and misses some. The repertoire includes 65,000 or so clones, approximately 78% of them detected once, and more than 12% sits in the top ten. Sequenced input: peripheral blood. The source is an elderly man with acute or convalescent COVID-19. CDR3s include the opening cysteine and the closing phenylalanine or tryptophan. D genes are given only for firm matches. Clone size is not always given. Where it is, it says once, few, many or a class for expanded clones.

CDR3,DNA,D,size,J,V
CASSVGSGAGQPQHF,TGTGCCAGCAGCGTAGGGTCTGGTGCGGGACAGCCCCAGCATTTT,NA,once,TRBJ1-5,TRBV9
CASSQEAEFNNEQFF,TGCGCCAGCAGTCAAGAGGCCGAGTTTAACAATGAGCAGTTCTTC,NA,NA,TRBJ2-1,TRBV23-1
CASSEATGRYSGNTIYF,TGTGCCAGCAGTGAAGCAACAGGGCGGTATTCTGGAAACACCATATATTTT,NA,few,TRBJ1-3,TRBV2
CAWGQGSQPQHF,TGTGCCTGGGGACAGGGTTCTCAGCCCCAGCATTTT,TRBD1,NA,TRBJ1-5,TRBV30
CASSAGLAGGREQFF,TGTGCCAGCAGCGCGGGACTAGCGGGGGGCAGGGAGCAGTTCTTC,TRBD2,NA,TRBJ2-1,TRBV7-8
CASSPPGGQPQHF,TGTGCCAGCAGCCCTCCTGGCGGTCAGCCCCAGCATTTT,NA,NA,TRBJ1-5,TRBV7-9
CASSLTTVTGEAFF,TGCGCCAGCAGCTTGACAACAGTGACAGGGGAGGCTTTCTTT,TRBD1,NA,TRBJ1-1,TRBV5-1
CASSHRGTGELFF,TGTGCCAGCAGTCACAGGGGCACCGGGGAGCTGTTTTTT,TRBD1,NA,TRBJ2-2,TRBV3-1/TRBV3-2
CASSEFPREAGYTF,TGTGCCAGCAGTGAGTTCCCAAGGGAGGCTGGCTACACCTTC,NA,NA,TRBJ1-2,TRBV2
CASTKRGTGQISPLHF,TGTGCCAGCACCAAACGGGGGACAGGTCAAATTTCACCCCTCCACTTT,TRBD1,NA,TRBJ1-6,TRBV27
CASSSVSRQKNTEAFF,TGTGCCAGCAGTTCAGTTTCTAGACAGAAGAACACTGAAGCTTTCTTT,NA,NA,TRBJ1-1,TRBV6-2/TRBV6-3
CASRGTGGNYGYTF,TGCGCCAGCAGAGGGACAGGGGGGAACTATGGCTACACCTTC,TRBD1,NA,TRBJ1-2,TRBV5-1
CASKAGGPTDTQYF,TGTGCCAGCAAAGCGGGGGGGCCGACAGATACGCAGTATTTT,TRBD2,NA,TRBJ2-3,TRBV19
CSASGSGDDQPQHF,TGCAGTGCTAGTGGTTCAGGCGATGATCAGCCCCAGCATTTT,NA,NA,TRBJ1-5,TRBV20-1
CSAWLAWEQYF,TGCAGTGCCTGGCTAGCGTGGGAGCAGTACTTC,NA,many,TRBJ2-7,TRBV20-1
CASSYSGRGAAYEQYF,TGTGCCAGCAGTTACTCGGGGCGGGGGGCGGCCTACGAGCAGTACTTC,TRBD2,NA,TRBJ2-7,TRBV6-6
CASSFERGPHYEQYF,TGTGCCAGCAGTTTCGAGAGGGGGCCGCACTACGAGCAGTACTTC,TRBD1,NA,TRBJ2-7,TRBV27
CAWMWDRGGYTF,TGTGCCTGGATGTGGGACAGGGGTGGCTACACCTTC,TRBD1,NA,TRBJ1-2,TRBV30
CASSLDGPGQGSKNIQYF,TGTGCCAGCAGCTTAGATGGGCCGGGACAGGGTTCCAAAAACATTCAGTACTTC,TRBD1,medium-sized,TRBJ2-4,TRBV11-3
CAVRQKDRRNEKLFF,TGTGCCGTTCGGCAAAAAGACAGGCGTAATGAAAAACTGTTTTTT,NA,few,TRBJ1-4,TRBV7-9
CASSNQGATDTQYF,TGTGCCAGCAGCAATCAGGGGGCGACAGATACGCAGTATTTT,TRBD1,NA,TRBJ2-3,TRBV5-6
CASSESGFRSDTEAFF,TGTGCCAGCAGTGAATCGGGTTTTAGGTCGGACACTGAAGCTTTCTTT,NA,NA,TRBJ1-1,TRBV25-1
CAAATANTEAFF,TGCGCCGCCGCGACAGCAAACACTGAAGCTTTCTTT,NA,NA,TRBJ1-1,TRBV10-2
CASSGTSGGLDEQFF,TGCGCCAGCAGCGGGACTAGCGGGGGTTTGGATGAGCAGTTCTTC,TRBD2,NA,TRBJ2-1,TRBV5-1
CASSPPRQGRNTEAFF,TGTGCCAGTAGTCCACCCCGACAGGGGCGGAACACTGAAGCTTTCTTT,TRBD1,NA,TRBJ1-1,TRBV19
CASSLGQAPYGYTF,TGCGCCAGCAGCTTGGGACAGGCACCCTATGGCTACACCTTC,NA,once,TRBJ1-2,TRBV5-1
CASSFNSQYSPLHF,TGTGCCAGCAGCTTTAACAGCCAATATTCACCCCTCCACTTT,NA,NA,TRBJ1-6,TRBV11-1
CASSLSNSPLHF,TGTGCCAGCAGCTTATCGAATTCACCCCTCCACTTT,NA,NA,TRBJ1-6,TRBV7-9
CASSAELAGGLNEQFF,TGTGCCAGCTCAGCGGAGCTAGCGGGGGGCCTCAATGAGCAGTTCTTC,TRBD2,NA,TRBJ2-1,TRBV18
CASSAVDSRAFF,TGTGCCAGCAGTGCCGTGGACAGTCGAGCTTTCTTT,NA,NA,TRBJ1-1,TRBV12-3/TRBV12-4
CASGLEGREKLFF,TGTGCTAGTGGTTTGGAGGGGCGAGAAAAACTGTTTTTT,NA,few,TRBJ1-4,TRBV12-5
CASSSLAGGLRRNEQFF,TGTGCCAGCAGCTCCTTAGCGGGGGGGCTACGACGAAATGAGCAGTTCTTC,TRBD2,NA,TRBJ2-1,TRBV3-1/TRBV3-2
CASSLNGQARGNQPQHF,TGTGCCAGCAGTTTAAATGGACAGGCAAGAGGCAATCAGCCCCAGCATTTT,TRBD1,once,TRBJ1-5,TRBV28
CATSRDPTGMNTEAFF,TGTGCCACCAGCAGAGATCCAACAGGGATGAACACTGAAGCTTTCTTT,NA,NA,TRBJ1-1,TRBV15
CAWSAGEGNQPQHF,TGTGCCTGGAGTGCCGGGGAGGGGAATCAGCCCCAGCATTTT,NA,NA,TRBJ1-5,TRBV30
CASSLTSGGNTGELFF,TGTGCCAGCAGCCTGACTAGCGGGGGGAACACCGGGGAGCTGTTTTTT,TRBD2,NA,TRBJ2-2,TRBV3-1/TRBV3-2
CASSADRAVGYTF,TGTGCCAGCAGCGCAGACAGGGCAGTTGGCTACACCTTC,TRBD1,NA,TRBJ1-2,TRBV2
CASSIIRGHEQFF,TGTGCCAGCAGCATTATCAGGGGGCATGAGCAGTTCTTC,TRBD1,NA,TRBJ2-1,TRBV7-2
CASSPRTGEFYEQYF,TGCGCCAGCAGCCCTAGGACGGGGGAGTTCTACGAGCAGTACTTC,NA,NA,TRBJ2-7,TRBV4-1
CASSGRLAGGYNEQFF,TGTGCCAGCAGCGGGCGCCTAGCGGGGGGCTACAATGAGCAGTTCTTC,TRBD2,few,TRBJ2-1,TRBV11-2
CSPWTVVGGYTF,TGCAGCCCCTGGACAGTGGTTGGTGGCTACACCTTC,NA,NA,TRBJ1-2,TRBV29-1
CASSLAGTYNEQFF,TGCGCCAGCAGCTTGGCGGGAACCTACAATGAGCAGTTCTTC,NA,NA,TRBJ2-1,TRBV5-1
CASSRGGRNTEAFF,TGTGCCAGCTCACGAGGGGGCCGGAACACTGAAGCTTTCTTT,TRBD1,NA,TRBJ1-1,TRBV18
CASSLTGGETQYF,TGTGCCAGCAGCTTAACGGGGGGGGAGACCCAGTACTTC,TRBD2,NA,TRBJ2-5,TRBV7-3
CASSDGTGGKKAF,TGCGCCAGCAGTGACGGGACAGGGGGTAAGAAGGCCTTC,TRBD1,NA,TRBJ1-2,TRBV10-1
CATTGVNTEAFF,TGTGCCACCACAGGGGTGAACACTGAAGCTTTCTTT,TRBD1,NA,TRBJ1-1,TRBV6-5
CASSLQMDTIYF,TGTGCCAGCAGCTTGCAGATGGACACCATATATTTT,NA,NA,TRBJ1-3,TRBV5-5
CASSLRQGNTEAFF,TGTGCCAGCAGTCTCCGACAGGGGAACACTGAAGCTTTCTTT,TRBD1,NA,TRBJ1-1,TRBV6-2/TRBV6-3
CASSTDRARWDEETQYF,TGTGCCAGCAGCACCGACAGGGCCAGATGGGATGAAGAGACCCAGTACTTC,TRBD1,NA,TRBJ2-5,TRBV7-2
CATSSDRNTEAFF,TGTGCCACCAGCAGCGACAGGAACACTGAAGCTTTCTTT,NA,NA,TRBJ1-1,TRBV15
CASSLGANTEAFF,TGTGCCAGCAGCTTAGGGGCCAACACTGAAGCTTTCTTT,NA,NA,TRBJ1-1,TRBV11-3
CASTPVGTGNTEAFF,TGTGCCAGCACCCCTGTGGGGACAGGGAACACTGAAGCTTTCTTT,TRBD1,NA,TRBJ1-1,TRBV7-3